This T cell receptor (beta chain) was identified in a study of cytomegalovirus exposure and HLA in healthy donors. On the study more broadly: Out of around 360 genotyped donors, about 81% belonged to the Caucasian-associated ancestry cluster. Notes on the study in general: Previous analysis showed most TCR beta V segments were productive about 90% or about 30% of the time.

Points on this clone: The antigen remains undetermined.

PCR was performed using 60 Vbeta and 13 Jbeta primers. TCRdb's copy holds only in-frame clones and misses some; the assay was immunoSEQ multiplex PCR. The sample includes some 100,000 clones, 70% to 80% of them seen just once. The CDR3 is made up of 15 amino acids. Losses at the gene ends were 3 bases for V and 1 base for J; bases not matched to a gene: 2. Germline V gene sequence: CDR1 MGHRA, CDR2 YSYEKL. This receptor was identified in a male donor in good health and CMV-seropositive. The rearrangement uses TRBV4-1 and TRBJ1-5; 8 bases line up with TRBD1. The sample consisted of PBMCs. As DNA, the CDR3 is TGCGCCAGCAGCCATCGGACAGGGAGCAATCAGCCCCAGCATTTT. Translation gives CASSHRTGSNQPQHF.